The 23 T cell receptor beta chains below come from one sample, sequenced in a study of molecular identifiers for immune sequencing clone quantification. TCRdb fed the PCR reads into MiXCR, producing one record per CDR3 protein. The repertoire holds about 40,000 distinct CDR3 sequences, under 20% seen once, with approximately 7.1% in the top ten. The sample was naive CD8+ T cells from blood, with Jurkat cell RNA spiked in. The subset here: FACS-sorted CD8+CD4-CCR7+CD45RA+ naive T cells. The receptor set was obtained from a human donor in good health. Some libraries in this study had Jurkat cell RNA spiked in.

This clonotype has at least ten counts. This chain links TRBV4-1 with TRBJ2-2, with a weak D call TRBD1 (5 bases). CDR3 length: 15 amino acids. The ends were cut back, 0 bases at V and 6 bases at J, with 11 bases in the middle. The V gene's germline CDR1 is MGHRA and CDR2 YSYEKL. The CDR3 sequence: CASSQDPGIAGELFF. CDR3 nucleotide sequence: TGCGCCAGCAGCCAAGATCCAGGGATCGCCGGGGAGCTGTTTTTT.

This clonotype was picked up many times. This rearrangement joins TRBV4-1 to TRBJ2-7; no clear D gene. With 4 bases removed from V and 6 bases from J, the gap between germline ends came to 22 bases. The CDR3 loop spans 16 amino acids. The germline CDR1 and CDR2 sequences are MGHRA and YSYEKL. The CDR3 is CASSLSPPPSGGEQYF. CDR3 DNA: TGCGCCAGCAGCCTCTCCCCTCCCCCGTCGGGCGGCGAGCAGTACTTC.

This clonotype occurred many times. The chain is built from TRBV15 and TRBJ1-6; no clear D. The CDR3 has 12 residues. The V end was cut by 3 bases, the J end by 7 bases, with 4 bases between. Looked up from germline, CDR1 is LNHNV and CDR2 is YYDKDF (reference sequence). The CDR3 region is CATSSRNSPLHF. In DNA, the CDR3 is TGTGCCACCAGCAGCAGAAATTCACCCCTCCACTTT. The full variable domain, with the rest looked up from reference TRBV15 and TRBJ1-6, is DAMVIQNPRYQVTQFGKPVTLSCSQTLNHNVMYWYQQKSSQAPKLLFHYYDKDFNNEADTPDNFQSRRPNTSFCFLDIRSPGLGDTAMYLCATSSRNSPLHFGNGTRLTVT.

This clonotype has at least ten counts. The V call is TRBV27, the J call TRBJ2-1; possibly TRBD1 for D (6 bases). The V gene's germline CDR1 is MNHEY and CDR2 SMNVEV (reference sequence). V lost 6 bases and J 5 bases, leaving 11 bases between the germline ends. The CDR3 is 13 residues long. The CDR3 nucleotides read TGTGCCAGCAGCACAGGGTACCACAATGAGCAGTTCTTC. Translated, it gives CASSTGYHNEQFF.

The chain couples TRBV28 to TRBJ2-7, with D perhaps assigned TRBD1 or TRBD2 (6 bases each). The germline CDR1 and CDR2 sequences are MDHEN and SYDVKM. This CDR3 has 16 amino acids. Trimming left V 1 base short and J 0 bases short, with 13 bases between. CDR3 in DNA: TGTGCCAGCAGTTTATTAAGGGGGAGGAGCTCCTACGAGCAGTACTTC. Translation: CASSLLRGRSSYEQYF.

As regards this clonotype: At one of its ends the junction is not consistent with the germline gene, which may arise from a read error. The rearrangement joins TRBV14 to TRBJ2-1; D is tentatively TRBD1 or TRBD2 (6 bases each). Germline CDR1 SGHDN, CDR2 FVKESK. This CDR3 comprises 15 residues. The CDR3, as DNA: TGTGCCAGCAGCAACGTAGGGGGGATTGGGGATGAGCAGCTCTTC. Protein sequence: CASSNVGGIGDEQLF.

The DNA for the CDR3 is TGTGCCAGCAGTTTAACCGGGGCGGGCACTGAAGCTTTCTTT. Its protein product is CASSLTGAGTEAFF. The V and J genes are TRBV27 and TRBJ1-1, with D maybe TRBD1 (5 bases). Trimming cost V 2 bases and J 4 bases, with 11 bases left between them. Germline V gene lookup returns CDR1 MNHEY and CDR2 SMNVEV (reference sequence). This CDR3 spans 14 amino acids.

This clonotype was observed many times. The chain joins TRBV7-8 to TRBJ2-7; a possible D gene is TRBD1 (5 bases). V was shortened by 7 bases and J by 3 bases, with 16 bases between the two germline ends. The CDR3 has 14 amino acids. Germline V gene sequence: CDR1 SGHVS, CDR2 FQNEAQ. CDR3 in DNA: TGTGCCAGCACCGTTTGGATCGACAGCTACGAGCAGTACTTC. Translating it yields CASTVWIDSYEQYF.

This clonotype was counted a few times. The J gene is TRBJ2-5, the V gene TRBV5-6; 12 nucleotides agree with TRBD1. V was pared by 6 bases and J by 5 bases, with 14 bases of the junction left unmatched. The CDR3 has 17 residues. Germline CDR1 is SGHDT and CDR2 is YYEEEE. CDR3: CASTWLGQGALFETQYF. In DNA, the CDR3 is TGTGCCAGCACCTGGTTGGGACAGGGGGCGCTATTCGAGACCCAGTACTTC.

This chain connects TRBV28 to TRBJ1-5, with 8 bases identical to TRBD1. The length of the CDR3 is 15 residues. V gave up 5 bases and J gave up 1 base; unmatched junction bases: 4. Germline V gene sequence: CDR1 MDHEN, CDR2 SYDVKM. The CDR3 region is CASSDRGISNQPQHF. For the CDR3, the DNA is TGTGCCAGCAGTGACAGGGGAATCAGCAATCAGCCCCAGCATTTT.

This clonotype was recorded many times. The chain recombines TRBV11-2 with TRBJ2-1; D uncertain. The CDR3 is 14 amino acids. Germline CDR1 reads SGHAT; CDR2 reads FQNNGV. Trimming took 3 bases from V and 10 from J, leaving 16 bases between them. CDR3 loop: CASSLSLDYEEQFF. The CDR3 nucleotides read TGTGCCAGCAGCTTGAGTCTAGATTACGAAGAGCAGTTCTTC.

This clonotype was counted many times. The chain combines TRBV6-1 with TRBJ1-5; D gene uncertain. V lost 7 bases and J 1 base, leaving 8 bases between the germline ends. This CDR3 is 13 amino acids long. Germline loops: CDR1 MNHNS, CDR2 SASEGT. The CDR3 protein is CASKPLSNQPQHF. The CDR3 DNA reads as TGTGCCAGCAAGCCACTCAGCAATCAGCCCCAGCATTTT.

This clonotype occurred many times. J is TRBJ1-2 and V is TRBV10-3, with a possible D match to TRBD1 (6 bases). The length of the CDR3 is 16 residues. Between the trimmed V and J ends, which lost 2 bases and 4 bases, there was a span of 17 bases. From germline, CDR1 is ENHRY and CDR2 SYGVKD. CDR3 coding DNA: TGTGCCATCAGTGAGACCAACCAGGGGAAGGGCTATGGCTACACCTTC. It yields the protein CAISETNQGKGYGYTF.

Many counts were recorded for this clonotype. This chain uses TRBV6-6 with TRBJ1-5; D gene ambiguous. The V gene's germline CDR1 is MNHNY and CDR2 SVGAGI (reference sequence). The length of the CDR3 is 11 residues. V was pared by 4 bases and J by 7 bases, with 5 bases between. The DNA of the CDR3 is TGTGCCAGCAGTTCGGGACAGCCCCAGCATTTT. Encoded protein: CASSSGQPQHF.

In this sample, this clonotype turned up a few times. This chain uses TRBV29-1 with TRBJ2-1, with 8 bases aligning to TRBD2. V shed 6 bases and J 0 bases; nucleotides not matched to a gene: 10. This CDR3 comprises 16 residues. Germline CDR1 and CDR2: SQVTM and ANQGSEA. The CDR3 spells CSVHGLLAVSYNEQFF. The CDR3 DNA sequence: TGCAGCGTCCATGGGCTACTAGCGGTCTCCTACAATGAGCAGTTCTTC.

This clonotype was seen many times. The J gene is TRBJ2-7, the V gene TRBV10-3; 7 positions match TRBD1. V gave up 7 bases and J gave up 4 bases; unmatched junction bases: 10. CDR1 is ENHRY, CDR2 SYGVKD, per germline. The CDR3 loop spans 14 amino acids. The CDR3 bases are TGTGCCATCACCTCCGGGACAGCAGGTTACGAGCAGTACTTC. This gives the protein CAITSGTAGYEQYF.

The CDR3 spells CASRRTGVEQFF. In DNA, the CDR3 is TGTGCCAGCAGACGTACAGGGGTTGAGCAGTTCTTC. The chain employs TRBV28 and TRBJ2-1; 7 bases fit TRBD1. Trimming cost V 6 bases and J 9 bases; bases outside gene matches: 5. This CDR3 comprises 12 residues. The germline gives CDR1 MDHEN, CDR2 SYDVKM.

To note about this clonotype: A much larger clone differs from this one at a single base, so this may be a read error. The J gene is TRBJ2-7, the V gene TRBV20-1; 9 bases align to TRBD2. CDR1 DFQATT and CDR2 SNEGSKA come from the germline V gene (reference sequence). This CDR3 has 13 amino acids. CDR3 DNA sequence: TGCGGTGCTAGTCTAGCGGGGACCTACGAGCAGTACTTC. Translating it yields CGASLAGTYEQYF.

This clonotype appeared many times. This sequence joins TRBV6-5 and TRBJ2-7; 8 bases are shared with TRBD2. CDR3 length equals 15 residues. Trimming cost V 6 bases and J 2 bases; bases outside gene matches: 9. Germline CDR1 is MNHEY and CDR2 is SVGAGI. The CDR3 region has the DNA TGTGCCAGCAGGATTACCGGGGGGGAACCCTACGAGCAGTACTTC. It encodes CASRITGGEPYEQYF.

This clonotype was found many times. This sequence joins TRBV28 and TRBJ1-1, with TRBD1 as a possible D gene (5 bases). V was shortened by 7 bases and J by 4 bases, with 16 bases between the two germline ends. Germline CDR1 reads MDHEN; CDR2 reads SYDVKM. This CDR3 spans 14 amino acids. The CDR3 DNA follows: TGTGCCAGCATCCCCTGGGGCGCCGGCACTGAAGCTTTCTTT. This translates into CASIPWGAGTEAFF.

This clonotype has ten or more counts. The rearrangement uses TRBV6-5 and TRBJ2-5, with 8 positions matching TRBD2. This CDR3 is built from 15 residues. Trimming took 0 bases from V and 5 from J; bases not matched to a gene: 5. CDR1 is MNHEY and CDR2 is SVGAGI in the germline V gene. Here the CDR3 DNA reads TGTGCCAGCAGTTACTCTCCGCGGGAGGCGGAGACCCAGTACTTC. Translated: CASSYSPREAETQYF.

This clonotype was seen more than once but under ten times. V is TRBV29-1 and J is TRBJ1-1, with TRBD1 matching 9 bases. The CDR3 loop spans 12 amino acids. Per germline, CDR1 SQVTM and CDR2 ANQGSEA. V lost 7 bases to trimming and J lost 4 bases; unmatched junction nucleotides: 4. CDR3 in amino acids: CSAGTGSTEAFF. For the CDR3, the DNA is TGCAGCGCTGGGACAGGGTCCACTGAAGCTTTCTTT.

This clonotype was counted ten times or more. This chain joins TRBV4-3 and TRBJ2-5; a possible D gene is TRBD2 (6 bases). Trimming cost V 4 bases and J 7 bases, with 10 bases left between them. CDR1 LGHNA and CDR2 YSLEER come from the germline V gene. The CDR3 length is 12 residues. The CDR3 loop reads CASSPGGRTQYF. The CDR3 DNA reads as TGCGCCAGCAGCCCCGGGGGTCGGACCCAGTACTTC.